The clone carrying this T cell receptor beta chain was picked up many times. Its antigen is currently unknown. This sample is drawn from a study of blood T cells in healthy people across ages. Trimming removed 6 bases from V and 0 bases from J, with 11 bases in between. Germline-derived CDR1 and CDR2 are MNHEY and SVGAGI. CDR3 length: 14 amino acids. Study-wide points: PBMCs left unsorted prevented a conclusive naive versus antigen-experienced comparison. The donors' CMV status was not determined, possibly confounding changes in expanded clonotypes.

Then a second PCR, running roughly 7 to 11 cycles, was carried out with a sample-barcoded 5' primer and a J-beta primer mix. One entry per CDR3 protein, called by TCRdb with MiXCR from the 5' RACE reads. The table includes more than 800,000 distinct CDR3 sequences, around 26% detected once. PBMCs numbering at least 6.5 million were isolated per sample. The sequencing sample was made of blood. This sequence joins TRBV6-5 and TRBJ2-5, with D uncertain. The clonotype comes from a woman of 80 years or more in good health. CDR3 amino acids: CASRKTSNQETQYF. For the CDR3, the DNA is TGTGCCAGCAGGAAAACGTCCAACCAAGAGACCCAGTACTTC.